A single sample gave rise to the 27 T cell receptor beta chains below, sequenced in a study of shared clonotypes between healthy human individuals. Generated by immunoSEQ multiplex PCR, the TCRdb table keeps only in-frame clones and is missing some. The data show roughly 410,000 clones, 96% seen once. The sequencing sample was made of memory CD8+ T cells sorted from blood. Subset described: CD45RO+ cells pooled with CCR7-negative TemRA cells. The receptors were sampled from a man aged 25-40 years in good health.

The chain is built from TRBV6-1 and TRBJ2-7, with D possibly being TRBD1 (5 bases). This CDR3 has 13 residues. With 4 bases removed from V and 2 bases from J, the gap between germline ends came to 9 bases. Germline V lookup: CDR1 MNHNS, CDR2 SASEGT. The CDR3 loop reads CASSVPGPYEQYF. The CDR3 DNA reads as TGTGCCAGCAGTGTGCCAGGGCCCTACGAGCAGTACTTC.

V and J are TRBV6-1 and TRBJ2-1; TRBD2 agrees at 11 bases. Germline-derived CDR1 and CDR2 are MNHNS and SASEGT. The length of the CDR3 is 14 residues. CDR3 DNA: TGTGCTCTTGGGGGGACTAGCGGCTACAATGAGCAGTTCTTC. Translated, it gives CALGGTSGYNEQFF.

This rearrangement joins TRBV2 to TRBJ2-7; 7 positions match TRBD2. The ends lost 1 base at V and 6 bases at J; junction bases unmatched: 9. The CDR3 has 15 residues. Germline-derived CDR1 and CDR2 are SNHLY and FYNNEI. CDR3: CASSEGHSGVGEQYF. In DNA, the CDR3 is TGTGCCAGCAGTGAAGGCCACAGCGGGGTAGGCGAGCAGTACTTC. Filled out from reference TRBV2 and TRBJ2-7, the complete variable domain reads EPEVTQTPSHQVTQMGQEVILRCVPISNHLYFYWYRQILGQKVEFLVSFYNNEISEKSEIFDDQFSVERPDGSNFTLKIRSTKLEDSAMYFCASSEGHSGVGEQYFGPGTRLTVT.

The chain couples TRBV5-8 to TRBJ1-4; maybe TRBD1 (6 bases). Deletions cut 4 bases from V and 0 bases from J, with 10 bases between. This CDR3 has 15 residues. Germline CDR1 is SGHTS and CDR2 is YDEGEE. CDR3 residues: CASSPWTATNEKLFF. The CDR3 region has the DNA TGTGCCAGCAGCCCCTGGACAGCAACTAATGAAAAACTGTTTTTT.

The gene calls are TRBV6-6 and TRBJ2-1; D ambiguous. This CDR3 contains 13 residues. Germline CDR1 MNHNY, CDR2 SVGAGI (reference sequence). The ends were cut back, 1 base at V and 8 bases at J, with 9 bases in the middle. In nucleotides, the CDR3 is TGTGCCAGCAGTTACTTTGCAACAGATGAGCAGTTCTTC. Residues: CASSYFATDEQFF.

This chain connects TRBV11-2 to TRBJ1-4; TRBD1 aligns across 7 bases. V lost 1 base to trimming and J lost 3 bases; unmatched junction nucleotides: 5. Germline CDR1 SGHAT, CDR2 FQNNGV. The CDR3 length is 16 residues. The CDR3 DNA follows: TGTGCCAGCAGCTTAGGTCGAGGGGGCCCTAATGAAAAACTGTTTTTT. Residues: CASSLGRGGPNEKLFF.

The rearrangement links TRBV5-4 to TRBJ2-3; weak D call: TRBD2 (6 bases). Germline CDR1 and CDR2: SGHNT and YYREEE (reference sequence). Trimming pared 3 bases from V and 1 base from J, leaving 9 bases between. The length of the CDR3 is 14 residues. CDR3: CASSYSGGTDTQYF. The CDR3 nucleotides are TGTGCCAGCAGCTATTCGGGAGGCACAGATACGCAGTATTTT. Using reference TRBV5-4 and TRBJ2-3 for the parts outside the CDR3, the full variable domain is ETGVTQSPTHLIKTRGQQVTLRCSSQSGHNTVSWYQQALGQGPQFIFQYYREEENGRGNFPPRFSGLQFPNYSSELNVNALELDDSALYLCASSYSGGTDTQYFGPGTRLTVL.

V and J are TRBV28 and TRBJ2-7, with D possibly TRBD1 on 6 matching bases. The V end lost 6 bases, the J end lost 3 bases, and 12 bases lay between the germline ends. The CDR3 has 13 amino acids. The V gene's germline CDR1 is MDHEN and CDR2 SYDVKM. The CDR3 reads CASRTGPLYEQYF. The DNA for the CDR3 is TGTGCCAGCAGGACAGGTCCCCTCTACGAGCAGTACTTC.

The chain recombines TRBV30 with TRBJ1-2; the D gene is possibly TRBD1 (6 bases). Germline V gene sequence: CDR1 GTSNPN, CDR2 SVGIG (reference sequence). The ends were cut back, 0 bases at V and 5 bases at J, with 10 bases in the middle. CDR3 length equals 13 residues. CDR3 coding DNA: TGTGCCTGGAGTGTTGCAGGGGCTTATGGCTACACCTTC. It yields the protein CAWSVAGAYGYTF.

This chain uses TRBV5-8 with TRBJ2-5; D tentatively fits TRBD1 or TRBD2 (6 bases each). Trimming removed 4 bases from V and 2 bases from J, with 15 bases in between. The germline V gene encodes CDR1 SGHTS and CDR2 YDEGEE. This CDR3 is built from 15 residues. The CDR3 loop is CASSKGGYFQETQYF. The CDR3, as DNA: TGTGCCAGCAGCAAGGGGGGTTATTTTCAAGAGACCCAGTACTTC.

This chain uses TRBV18 with TRBJ2-1; no definite D call. The CDR3 contains 14 residues. The germline CDR1 and CDR2 sequences are KGHSH and LQKENI. Trimming removed 4 bases at V and 8 bases at J, with 15 bases between. CDR3 in DNA: TGTGCCAGCTCACGTGGGTTAAACCCGGATGAGCAGTTCTTC. It specifies CASSRGLNPDEQFF. Full variable domain (outside the CDR3, taken from reference TRBV18 and TRBJ2-1): NAGVMQNPRHLVRRRGQEARLRCSPMKGHSHVYWYRQLPEEGLKFMVYLQKENIIDESGMPKERFSAEFPKEGPSILRIQQVVRGDSAAYFCASSRGLNPDEQFFGPGTRLTVL.

This chain connects TRBV28 to TRBJ2-3; D perhaps matches TRBD2 (5 bases). Germline CDR1 is MDHEN and CDR2 is SYDVKM. The CDR3 loop spans 13 amino acids. V was clipped by 7 bases and J by 1 base, with 9 bases between them. Here the CDR3 reads CASTDYGTDTQYF. CDR3 sequence (DNA): TGTGCCAGCACCGACTACGGCACAGATACGCAGTATTTT.

The rearrangement links TRBV9 to TRBJ2-5; 8 bases line up with TRBD2. The germline V gene has CDR1 SGDLS and CDR2 YYNGEE. This CDR3 has 14 amino acids. Losses at the gene ends were 0 bases for V and 6 bases for J; bases not matched to a gene: 4. Here the CDR3 reads CASSVELAVQTQYF. CDR3 DNA sequence: TGTGCCAGCAGCGTAGAACTAGCGGTACAGACCCAGTACTTC.

The chain uses TRBV9 and TRBJ1-3; D is possibly TRBD1 (6 bases). CDR3 length: 14 residues. Trimming cost V 0 bases and J 7 bases, with 11 bases left between them. Germline CDR1 reads SGDLS; CDR2 reads YYNGEE. CDR3 coding DNA: TGTGCCAGCAGCGTAGATACAGGGTGGAACACCATATATTTT. It specifies CASSVDTGWNTIYF.

This clone was recorded once. The chain couples TRBV4-2 to TRBJ2-1, with TRBD1 as a possible D gene (6 bases). With 5 bases removed from V and 6 bases from J, the gap between germline ends came to 17 bases. The CDR3 sequence is 15 residues long. Germline CDR1 reads LGHNA; CDR2 reads YNFKEQ. CDR3 amino acids: CASSTRDTGSNEQFF. The CDR3 coding sequence is TGTGCCAGCAGCACACGGGACACAGGTTCCAATGAGCAGTTCTTC.

V usage is TRBV15 and J usage is TRBJ2-1, with unresolved D. V was shortened by 1 base and J by 6 bases, with 13 bases between the two germline ends. Per the germline V gene, CDR1 is LNHNV and CDR2 is YYDKDF (reference sequence). This CDR3 spans 15 amino acids. CDR3 bases: TGTGCCACCAGCAGAGGGCCAGTCTCTAGCAATGAGCAGTTCTTC. It specifies CATSRGPVSSNEQFF.

V usage is TRBV7-3 and J usage is TRBJ2-3; 10 bases agree with TRBD2. Germline lookup yields CDR1 SGHTA and CDR2 FQGTGA. Trimming at V came to 1 base and at J to 2 bases, leaving 9 bases not matched to a gene. The CDR3 runs 18 residues. The CDR3 nucleotides are TGTGCCAGCAGCTTAAGGGCACTCGGACTAGCGGTCACAGATACGCAGTATTTT. Its protein product is CASSLRALGLAVTDTQYF.

This clone was counted only a few times. The identical CDR3 is also encoded by other nucleotide sequences in the sample. The chain couples TRBV10-3 to TRBJ2-3; no clear D gene. CDR3 length: 12 residues. Germline V gene lookup returns CDR1 ENHRY and CDR2 SYGVKD. V was clipped by 6 bases and J by 3 bases, with 7 bases between them. The CDR3 region is CAIRGGTDTQYF. For the CDR3, the DNA is TGTGCCATCAGGGGCGGTACAGATACGCAGTATTTT.

The chain carries TRBV28 and TRBJ1-1; 8 bases agree with TRBD1. CDR3 length: 17 amino acids. Germline values: CDR1 MDHEN, CDR2 SYDVKM. Germline trimming cut 8 bases from V and 0 bases from J; bases unmatched to any gene: 14. DNA of the CDR3: TGTGCCAGCGTAAGGGACAGGTCGCGTTTACTGAACACTGAAGCTTTCTTT. This gives the protein CASVRDRSRLLNTEAFF.

The chain links TRBV5-5 to TRBJ1-2, with 7 bases matching TRBD1. Germline V gene lookup returns CDR1 SGHKS and CDR2 YYEKEE (reference sequence). V shed 4 bases and J 6 bases; nucleotides not matched to a gene: 3. The CDR3 runs 12 residues. CDR3 coding DNA: TGTGCCAGCAGCCAAGACAGGGATGGCTACACCTTC. It specifies CASSQDRDGYTF.

The table lists this clone with a count of one. Other DNA sequences in this specimen translate into the identical CDR3. The DNA of the CDR3 is TGTGCCAGCAGTTTAGTCGGGTTCTACGAGCAGTACTTC. It codes for CASSLVGFYEQYF. The chain joins TRBV28 to TRBJ2-7; D gene ambiguous. V shed 2 bases and J shed 3 bases, with 8 bases lying between them. The length of the CDR3 is 13 residues. Germline assignment: CDR1 MDHEN and CDR2 SYDVKM.

This clone was seen only once. This chain links TRBV30 with TRBJ2-1; D remains unclear. The CDR3 runs 15 residues. The germline V gene has CDR1 GTSNPN and CDR2 SVGIG (reference sequence). The V and J ends lost 0 bases and 9 bases respectively, with 18 bases between them. The CDR3 protein is CAWSVVRRSIGEQFF. CDR3 coding DNA: TGTGCCTGGAGTGTAGTTAGAAGGAGCATCGGTGAGCAGTTCTTC.

The chain recombines TRBV2 with TRBJ2-5; possible D gene TRBD1, 6 bases. V gave up 7 bases and J gave up 3 bases, with 9 bases separating them. The CDR3 is made up of 12 amino acids. Looked up from germline, CDR1 is SNHLY and CDR2 is FYNNEI. The CDR3 sequence: CASTGAKETQYF. The CDR3 DNA sequence: TGTGCCAGCACAGGGGCTAAAGAGACCCAGTACTTC. The entire variable domain, with the rest obtained from reference TRBV2 and TRBJ2-5, is as follows: EPEVTQTPSHQVTQMGQEVILRCVPISNHLYFYWYRQILGQKVEFLVSFYNNEISEKSEIFDDQFSVERPDGSNFTLKIRSTKLEDSAMYFCASTGAKETQYFGPGTRLLVL.

This chain links TRBV15 with TRBJ2-7; 7 positions agree with TRBD1. Losses at the gene ends were 0 bases for V and 3 bases for J; bases not matched to a gene: 8. CDR1 and CDR2 from the germline V gene are LNHNV and YYDKDF (reference sequence). The CDR3 extends over 16 amino acids. The DNA of the CDR3 is TGTGCCACCAGCAGAGATCGGGACAGACGCATCTACGAGCAGTACTTC. The encoded protein is CATSRDRDRRIYEQYF.

The CDR3: CASSRPLKGELFF. The CDR3 DNA is TGTGCCAGCAGCCGTCCCCTCAAGGGGGAGCTGTTTTTT. This chain links TRBV4-2 with TRBJ2-2; D ambiguous. Germline CDR1 and CDR2: LGHNA and YNFKEQ. There are 13 residues in the CDR3. Trimming removed 4 bases from V and 8 bases from J, with 11 bases in between.

A single count supports this clone. The DNA of the CDR3 is TGCGCCAGCGATGGCGGGAGAGCGATGGGGCAAGAGACCCAGTACTTC. The encoded protein is CASDGGRAMGQETQYF. V gene TRBV10-2 combines with J gene TRBJ2-5, with 7 bases aligning to TRBD2. J lost 2 bases, V lost 8 bases, and 14 bases had no gene match. Germline CDR1 WSHSY, CDR2 SAAADI. CDR3 length: 16 amino acids.

This sequence joins TRBV28 and TRBJ1-4, with TRBD1 matching 7 bases. Germline CDR1 is MDHEN and CDR2 is SYDVKM. With V trimmed by 4 bases and J by 8 bases, 7 bases remained unmatched. CDR3 length: 14 residues. CDR3 DNA: TGTGCCAGCAGTTCTACAGGGGTTTACGAAAAACTGTTTTTT. This codes for CASSSTGVYEKLFF. Based on the CDR3 plus reference TRBV28 and TRBJ1-4, the full variable domain is DVKVTQSSRYLVKRTGEKVFLECVQDMDHENMFWYRQDPGLGLRLIYFSYDVKMKEKGDIPEGYSVSREKKERFSLILESASTNQTSMYLCASSSTGVYEKLFFGSGTQLSVL.